The clone carrying this T cell receptor (beta chain) has just a few counts. Its specificity is not known. With survey level as its setting, the immunoSEQ assay was v3.0. Profiled with immunoSEQ multiplex PCR; TCRdb holds only in-frame clones, not every one. Among some 20,000 clones listed, 78% were seen once. The data originate from a study of long-term antiretroviral therapy in people with HIV. In the study overall: Collection of the earliest samples took place about a decade ahead of the 2015 immediate-ART recommendation. General study results and limits: Across all time points, the repertoire was dominated by clones that expanded before ART. CDR3 lengths in HIV samples spanned a narrower range than controls.

Every one of the donors gave at least one pre-ART PBMC sample and at least two post-ART PBMC samples. The sequences come from unsorted PBMCs, collected at the start of antiretroviral therapy, before treatment. This clonotype originated in a woman between 40 and 50 years old with HIV.

The CDR3, as DNA: TGTGCCAGCAGCGTACCAACAGGGAACACCGGGGAGCTGTTTTTT. Translated, it gives CASSVPTGNTGELFF. The rearrangement links TRBV9 to TRBJ2-2; tentatively, D is TRBD1 (5 bases). V gave up 1 base and J gave up 1 base, with 8 bases separating them. CDR3 size: 15 residues. Germline CDR1 is SGDLS and CDR2 is YYNGEE.